This entry describes one T cell receptor beta chain. Its antigen has not been determined. No much larger clone exists at a distance of one base, and base qualities are not known. This sample was included in a study of beta chain features in type 1 diabetes (dated by TCRdb to the late 2010s). Context from the whole study: Mean age, gender distribution, total cell number and subset yield did not differ between patients and healthy donors. Across all samples, approximately 100 million sorted cells were examined, and cell number per subset correlated strongly with RNA yield. The study compared TCRB repertoires of sorted circulating CD4+ T cell subsets between recently diagnosed type 1 diabetes patients and matched healthy donors. Regulatory and stem cell-like memory subsets were isolated from only 8 patients and roughly eight healthy donors, whereas naive and central memory subsets came from all 30 or so donors.

The High Capacity cDNA Reverse Transcription Kit was used to reverse transcribe all of the isolated RNA, meaning that expressed TCRB transcripts were what got sequenced. Naive, central memory and regulatory T cell samples underwent deep immunoSEQ sequencing, averaging around 3.7 million total reads per sample. After sorted cells were lysed in RLT buffer, RNA was extracted with DNase-treated RNeasy Micro or Mini kits, with the choice depending on cell number. To prevent cross-contamination, each cell subset was processed individually, whereas patient and healthy donor samples were processed jointly. The immunoSEQ multiplex PCR was used to amplify TCRB sequences from cDNA, generating 87-bp fragments that spanned the CDR3 region. Sequencing of the amplicons was done on the Illumina HiSeq platform. As for the original processing: Synthetic template baselines were used to correct PCR bias computationally, reads within Hamming distance 2 were collapsed, and singletons that could not be merged were discarded. Reads were aligned against IMGT to assign V, D and J genes, CDR3 length and insertions or deletions at six rearrangement sites. Within each subset, clonotype counts were normalized to the number of sorted cells before true diversity and Gini coefficients were calculated with the tcR R package. The overlap coefficient, calculated on TCRB nucleotide sequences, was used to measure repertoire sharing. Out-of-frame TCRB sequences from naive cells were analyzed as a proxy for the pre-selection repertoire. Here the immuneACCESS table is served through TCRdb, limited to in-frame sequences with V and J called. Missing clones are a known gap in these copies; in checked studies unresolved V genes cover under half, and the rest lacks a known reason. For V, J and clone size, that table is used; D and trimming come from the DNA. Here the sample has under 300,000 clones; 11% to 15% occur a single time. The top ten hold about 0.019% of the sample.

Overall study outcomes, separate from this receptor: Naive, central memory and regulatory TCRB repertoires appeared to be more alike among patients than among healthy donors. Shorter templates might have been favored by PCR, but patient and control samples were amplified and corrected together, so both groups would have been affected equally by any skew. Type 1 diabetes patients showed a moderate but significant shortening of TCRB CDR3 length in all four CD4+ subsets. Sequencing cDNA rather than genomic DNA could over-represent highly expressing activated cells, although activation and CD3 levels did not differ between groups. At VDJ recombination sites, patients with type 1 diabetes made fewer insertions and deleted more nucleotides, a pattern implying thymic rearrangement abnormalities. Only small numbers of individuals were included in the HLA sub-analyses, which left unresolved whether HLA type had any influence on TCRB rearrangement.

From each donor, a single peripheral blood sample of about 110 mL on average was drawn into heparinised tubes. A BD FACSAria II was used to sort naive, central memory, regulatory and stem cell-like memory CD4+ T cells with a panel that included CD45RO, CCR7, CD25, CD127, CD95 and CD27. Every sorted population had a purity above 95%. Right away, PBMCs were isolated by Lymphoprep density gradient centrifugation and were stained directly, with no culture step. So that batch effects would be minimized, each experiment stained and sorted samples in pairs, pairing one healthy donor with one patient. Sequencing input: naive CD4+ T cells from blood. The sample's cell subset or site label, decoded: true naive CD4+ T cells. The TCR originated in a man aged 30-40 years with type 1 diabetes.

CDR3 reads: CASSVAETQYF. The base sequence is TGTGCCAGCAGCGTAGCGGAGACCCAGTACTTC. The sequence links TRBV9 to TRBJ2-5, with the D gene not clear enough to name. Taken from the germline V gene, the CDR1 and CDR2 loops are SGDLS and YYNGEE. From the cysteine up to the phenylalanine, the CDR3 has a length of 11 residues. The read is trimmed to its CDR3 DNA, 33 bases read in frame from base 1. V is shortened by 0 bases, J by 5 bases, and the region joining them spans 2 bases.